The present T cell receptor (beta chain) was sequenced within a study of T cell responses to AZD1222 COVID-19 vaccine. Profiled with immunoSEQ multiplex PCR; TCRdb holds only in-frame clones, not every one. This table holds around 220,000 clones, roughly 94% found once. Study-wide results and limits: Spike was spanned by vaccine-associated CD4 TCRs, with dominance at 160-218 and 743-854. Females made up more of the donors, who were largely white British, and clonal diversity may have come out too low. Samples come after the peak T cell response, not at day 14.

Concerning this clone: Its antigen is not known.

CDR3 size: 14 residues. CDR1 MRHNA and CDR2 SNTAGT come from the germline V gene. The junction had 7 bases not matched to a gene; V was cut back by 3 bases and J by 9 bases. The material was peripheral blood, obtained 28 days after the second dose of the MenACWY control vaccine. The source of this sequence is an adult who received the MenACWY meningococcal vaccine as a control. The gene calls are TRBV6-4 and TRBJ2-1, with 8 nucleotides matching TRBD2. CDR3 sequence: CASSEIAGYGEQFF. CDR3 DNA sequence: TGTGCCAGCAGTGAAATAGCGGGGTACGGTGAGCAGTTCTTC.